Shown below are 11 T cell receptor beta chains from a single sample sequenced in a study of blood T cell repertoires in COVID-19. The protocol was immunoSEQ multiplex PCR, while the TCRdb copy is restricted to in-frame clones and leaves out a portion. This table holds fewer than 120,000 clones, less than 85% found once. Sample: peripheral blood. Receptors originate from a woman aged 80 or over with acute or convalescent COVID-19.

This chain connects TRBV11-3 to TRBJ2-2; D is possibly TRBD2 (5 bases). The V end lost 3 bases, the J end lost 5 bases, and 10 bases lay between the germline ends. CDR3 length: 14 amino acids. Germline loops: CDR1 SGHNT, CDR2 YENEEA. The CDR3 loop reads CASSFNGETGELFF. The CDR3 DNA reads as TGTGCCAGCAGCTTCAATGGGGAGACCGGGGAGCTGTTTTTT.

This clone was recorded once. This chain connects TRBV28 to TRBJ1-2; 8 bases agree with TRBD1. The V gene's germline CDR1 is MDHEN and CDR2 SYDVKM. The CDR3 contains 14 residues. Trimming cost V 6 bases and J 5 bases; bases outside gene matches: 8. The CDR3, as DNA: TGTGCCAGCAGATCAGGGGGCGAAAGGTATGGCTACACCTTC. This codes for CASRSGGERYGYTF.

This clone occurred once. The CDR3 DNA reads as TGTGCCAGCAGTTTGGGACAGGGACCTGAAGCTTTCTTT. It yields the protein CASSLGQGPEAFF. The rearrangement links TRBV12-3 or TRBV12-4 to TRBJ1-1; 9 bases match TRBD1. This CDR3 is built from 13 residues. With 3 bases clipped from V and 6 bases from J, the junction kept 2 bases outside the gene matches.

This clone was found a few times. The genes are TRBV6-6 and TRBJ1-1; the match to TRBD1 covers 7 bases. CDR3 length equals 15 residues. Germline CDR1 is MNHNY and CDR2 is SVGAGI (reference sequence). With V trimmed by 8 bases and J by 1 base, 10 bases remained unmatched. CDR3 DNA: TGTGCCAGCCTTCCGGGGGACAGAAAGAACACTGAAGCTTTCTTT. Its protein product is CASLPGDRKNTEAFF.

This chain uses TRBV12-5 with TRBJ2-3, with 12 bases identical to TRBD1. Losses at the gene ends were 3 bases for V and 4 bases for J; bases not matched to a gene: 23. This CDR3 is 22 amino acids long. Germline assignment: CDR1 LGHNT and CDR2 FRNRAP. CDR3 DNA sequence: TGTGCTAGTGGTTTTGGGAGGGGAAACCAGGGACAGGGGGCGCGAAGATCAGATACGCAGTATTTT. This gives the protein CASGFGRGNQGQGARRSDTQYF.

The chain recombines TRBV9 with TRBJ2-7; perhaps TRBD2 as D (5 bases). The CDR3 totals 13 residues. The V end lost 3 bases, the J end lost 4 bases, and 11 bases lay between the germline ends. Germline lookup yields CDR1 SGDLS and CDR2 YYNGEE. The CDR3 bases are TGTGCCAGCAGCGGACGCTCGGGGTACGAGCAGTACTTC. This sequence encodes CASSGRSGYEQYF.

The J gene is TRBJ2-7, the V gene TRBV7-3; 7 bases are a match to TRBD1. V was pared by 5 bases and J by 6 bases, with 7 bases of the junction left unmatched. The CDR3 has 13 residues. CDR1 is SGHTA and CDR2 is FQGTGA in the germline V gene. This CDR3 is CASSGGAGGEQYF. The CDR3 DNA sequence: TGTGCCAGCAGCGGGGGCGCAGGGGGCGAGCAGTACTTC.

The V and J genes are TRBV5-4 and TRBJ2-1; D is possibly TRBD2 (6 bases). The CDR3 has 17 amino acids. Trimming shortened V by 0 bases and J by 6 bases, and 19 bases separated the two germline ends. The germline V gene encodes CDR1 SGHNT and CDR2 YYREEE (reference sequence). CDR3 residues: CASSLAHGPGGRNEQFF. CDR3 in DNA: TGTGCCAGCAGCTTGGCCCACGGGCCCGGAGGGCGCAATGAGCAGTTCTTC.

This clone was seen only a few times. The chain carries TRBV27 and TRBJ1-1; 7 bases match TRBD1. The V gene end was trimmed by 3 bases and the J gene end by 5 bases; junction bases not matched to a gene: 6. The CDR3 sequence is 14 residues long. Germline loops: CDR1 MNHEY, CDR2 SMNVEV (reference sequence). CDR3 nucleotides: TGTGCCAGCAGTTTTCGATTACAGGGGACTGAAGCTTTCTTT. It yields the protein CASSFRLQGTEAFF.

The chain joins TRBV4-1 to TRBJ2-1; 7 positions match TRBD1. The CDR3 is made up of 13 amino acids. The trim removed 5 bases at V and 6 bases at J, leaving 4 bases unmatched. Germline V gene lookup returns CDR1 MGHRA and CDR2 YSYEKL. The CDR3 protein is CASSTRDSNEQFF. CDR3 sequence (DNA): TGCGCCAGCAGCACCCGGGACAGCAATGAGCAGTTCTTC.

The J gene is TRBJ2-7, the V gene TRBV6-1, with D perhaps matching TRBD1 (8 bases). Germline assignment: CDR1 MNHNS and CDR2 SASEGT. This CDR3 is 14 amino acids long. V was cut by 5 bases and J by 11 bases, with 22 bases left in between. The CDR3 here is CASSRGRDRSLEYF. CDR3 DNA: TGTGCCAGCAGTCGGGGGAGGGACAGGTCATTAGAGTACTTC.